What follows are 5 T cell receptor beta chains derived from one specimen sequenced in a study of T-cell memory formation after mild COVID-19. Via MiXCR, TCRdb re-called the 5' RACE reads, giving one row per CDR3 protein. The sample has about 560,000 distinct CDR3 sequences; 20% to 25% are singletons. Input material: PBMCs or a T cell subset sorted from them (not recorded which). These receptor sequences come from an adult woman who had mild COVID-19 (a few samples of this study predate the infection). Cell type and time point are not known.

The chain recombines TRBV5-1 with TRBJ2-2; either TRBD1 or TRBD2 may supply D (5 bases each). This CDR3 contains 13 residues. Germline CDR1 and CDR2: SGHRS and YFSETQ. V was shortened by 3 bases and J by 6 bases, with 9 bases between the two germline ends. The CDR3 protein is CASSSLGPGELFF. In DNA form, the CDR3 reads TGCGCCAGCAGCTCTTTGGGACCCGGGGAGCTGTTTTTT.

The gene calls are TRBV12-3 or TRBV12-4 and TRBJ2-1, with 12 bases aligning to TRBD2. The CDR3 has 14 amino acids. The junction had 2 bases not matched to a gene; V was cut back by 4 bases and J by 7 bases. In DNA, the CDR3 is TGTGCCAGCAGTTGGACTAGCGGGGAGAATGAGCAGTTCTTC. Its protein product is CASSWTSGENEQFF.

The chain uses TRBV9 and TRBJ2-1; 7 bases fit TRBD2. The CDR3 is 13 residues long. From germline, CDR1 is SGDLS and CDR2 YYNGEE. Trimming removed 0 bases from V and 6 bases from J; junction bases left unmatched: 0. CDR3 bases: TGTGCCAGCAGCGTAGGACTAGCCAATGAGCAGTTCTTC. Translated: CASSVGLANEQFF.

This chain joins TRBV7-9 and TRBJ2-3; D is undetermined. Germline CDR1 and CDR2: SEHNR and FQNEAQ (reference sequence). The CDR3 loop spans 16 amino acids. Trimming pared 0 bases from V and 6 bases from J, leaving 16 bases between. CDR3 loop: CASSLAHVRAPDTQYF. The DNA for the CDR3 is TGTGCCAGCAGCTTAGCCCATGTAAGGGCCCCGGATACGCAGTATTTT.

This clonotype was detected a few times. The chain uses TRBV4-1 and TRBJ2-3; D not certain. The ends were cut back, 8 bases at V and 2 bases at J, with 17 bases in the middle. Germline values: CDR1 MGHRA, CDR2 YSYEKL. The CDR3 spans 15 residues. CDR3 DNA: TGCGCCAGCGCCACAACCTGGGTGTACACAGATACGCAGTATTTT. Encoded protein: CASATTWVYTDTQYF.